This T cell receptor (beta chain) was sequenced in a study of blood T cells in healthy people across ages. Alongside a J-beta primer mix, a sample-barcoded 5' primer served in a second PCR lasting about 7 to 12 cycles. TCRdb fed the 5' RACE reads into MiXCR, producing one record per CDR3 protein. Among roughly 860,000 distinct CDR3 sequences, approximately 59% were seen once, and the ten largest hold about a quarter. V trimming: 1 base; J trimming: 2 bases; junction bases outside the gene matches: 3. Germline values: CDR1 SGHTA, CDR2 FQGNSA. The CDR3 is made up of 16 amino acids. The sequenced sample consisted of blood. This clonotype was sampled from a man younger than 40 in good health. V and J are TRBV7-2 and TRBJ2-3, with TRBD2 identical over 10 bases. The CDR3 reads CASSLVAGGFTDTQYF. CDR3 sequence (DNA): TGTGCCAGCAGCTTAGTAGCGGGGGGATTCACAGATACGCAGTATTTT.